These 28 T cell receptor beta chains share one sample of origin, sequenced in a study of shared clonotypes between healthy human individuals. Assay used: immunoSEQ multiplex PCR; TCRdb lists only in-frame clones, some missing. The sample includes 1.6 million or so clones, about 96% of them seen just once. Material for sequencing was naive CD4+ T cells sorted from blood. The subset was: CD45RA+ positively selected. Receptors were obtained from a man aged 25 to 40 in good health.

This chain joins TRBV7-9 and TRBJ2-5; 7 nucleotides align to TRBD1. Germline CDR1 and CDR2: SEHNR and FQNEAQ (reference sequence). This CDR3 has 13 residues. V gave up 5 bases and J gave up 3 bases; unmatched junction bases: 3. The chain's CDR3 is CASSRTGKETQYF. The CDR3 region has the DNA TGTGCCAGCAGCCGGACAGGCAAAGAGACCCAGTACTTC.

The rearrangement links TRBV4-1 to TRBJ2-7; 7 positions match TRBD2. The CDR3 is 15 residues long. V lost 3 bases and J lost 3; bases outside the gene matches: 8. CDR1 MGHRA and CDR2 YSYEKL come from the germline V gene. CDR3 in amino acids: CASSHPPGGGYEQYF. Here the CDR3 DNA reads TGCGCCAGCAGCCACCCTCCGGGAGGAGGCTACGAGCAGTACTTC.

CDR3 in amino acids: CASSTGGGRSDEQFF. The DNA for the CDR3 is TGTGCCAGTAGTACCGGCGGCGGGAGGAGCGATGAGCAGTTCTTC. V gene TRBV19 combines with J gene TRBJ2-1; the match to TRBD2 covers 8 bases. Germline trimming cut 4 bases from V and 8 bases from J; bases unmatched to any gene: 10. Germline CDR1 LNHDA, CDR2 SQIVND (reference sequence). The CDR3 loop spans 15 amino acids.

The chain is built from TRBV7-2 and TRBJ1-1; tentatively, D is TRBD1 (6 bases). The CDR3 sequence is 17 residues long. Germline V lookup: CDR1 SGHTA, CDR2 FQGNSA. Between the trimmed V and J ends, which lost 4 bases and 0 bases, there was a span of 18 bases. The DNA of the CDR3 is TGTGCCAGCAGCTCACAAAGGACAGAACTCATGAACACTGAAGCTTTCTTT. Protein: CASSSQRTELMNTEAFF. Variable domain in full (rest from reference TRBV7-2 and TRBJ1-1): GAGVSQSPSNKVTEKGKDVELRCDPISGHTALYWYRQSLGQGLEFLIYFQGNSAPDKSGLPSDRFSAERTGGSVSTLTIQRTQQEDSAVYLCASSSQRTELMNTEAFFGQGTRLTVV.

This chain connects TRBV7-9 to TRBJ1-1; D is possibly TRBD1 (5 bases). With 3 bases removed from V and 4 bases from J, the gap between germline ends came to 18 bases. The germline gives CDR1 SEHNR, CDR2 FQNEAQ (reference sequence). CDR3 length: 16 residues. CDR3 loop: CASSFKTGGRVTEAFF. CDR3 DNA: TGTGCCAGCAGCTTCAAGACGGGGGGGAGAGTCACTGAAGCTTTCTTT.

The genes are TRBV7-3 and TRBJ2-3; the match to TRBD1 covers 8 bases. V lost 2 bases to trimming and J lost 1 base; unmatched junction nucleotides: 5. Germline V gene lookup returns CDR1 SGHTA and CDR2 FQGTGA. The CDR3 contains 16 residues. Here the CDR3 reads CASSLSGTGRTDTQYF. CDR3 in DNA: TGTGCCAGCAGCTTATCCGGGACAGGCCGCACAGATACGCAGTATTTT.

The rearrangement joins TRBV7-8 to TRBJ2-7; 12 bases agree with TRBD1. The CDR3 extends over 17 amino acids. Germline V gene lookup returns CDR1 SGHVS and CDR2 FQNEAQ. Trimming took 0 bases from V and 0 from J; bases not matched to a gene: 3. The CDR3 spells CASSLAGTGGYSYEQYF. The CDR3 DNA follows: TGTGCCAGCAGCTTAGCCGGGACAGGGGGCTACTCCTACGAGCAGTACTTC.

This chain joins TRBV5-4 and TRBJ2-2; 9 nucleotides agree with TRBD1. V was pared by 6 bases and J by 5 bases, with 8 bases of the junction left unmatched. This CDR3 spans 15 amino acids. Germline V gene sequence: CDR1 SGHNT, CDR2 YYREEE (reference sequence). The CDR3: CASNIQGARTGELFF. CDR3 sequence (DNA): TGTGCCAGCAACATACAGGGGGCAAGGACCGGGGAGCTGTTTTTT.

V usage is TRBV27 and J usage is TRBJ1-2; TRBD1 might be the D (5 bases). CDR1 and CDR2 (germline): MNHEY, SMNVEV (reference sequence). The CDR3 covers 15 residues. Trimming took 5 bases from V and 7 from J, leaving 20 bases between them. CDR3 sequence: CASSPWDHSVGGYTF. CDR3 sequence (DNA): TGTGCCAGCAGTCCCTGGGACCACTCAGTTGGTGGCTACACCTTC.

The chain recombines TRBV12-5 with TRBJ2-7, with 8 bases matching TRBD1. The V and J ends lost 0 bases and 1 base, in that order; junction bases with no gene match: 20. This CDR3 comprises 21 residues. The germline gives CDR1 LGHNT, CDR2 FRNRAP. The CDR3 DNA sequence: TGTGCTAGTGGTTTGGTAAAAAGTTGGGACAGGCTTTACGTGGTATCCTACGAGCAGTACTTC. Translation gives CASGLVKSWDRLYVVSYEQYF. Supplemented by reference TRBV12-5 and TRBJ2-7, the full variable domain reads DARVTQTPRHKVTEMGQEVTMRCQPILGHNTVFWYRQTMMQGLELLAYFRNRAPLDDSGMPKDRFSAEMPDATLATLKIQPSEPRDSAVYFCASGLVKSWDRLYVVSYEQYFGPGTRLTVT.

CDR3 bases: TGTGCCAGCCCCGACTCGACAGGCCCAGATCTCTATGGCTACACCTTC. It specifies CASPDSTGPDLYGYTF. The chain has TRBV27 and TRBJ1-2; possible D gene TRBD1, 6 bases. Germline CDR1 and CDR2: MNHEY and SMNVEV (reference sequence). There are 16 residues in the CDR3. The V gene lost 8 bases and the J gene lost 4 bases, with 23 bases spanning the gap.

The CDR3, as DNA: TGTGCCAGCAGCTTAGGCGTTAGTAATGAAAAACTGTTTTTT. Translated: CASSLGVSNEKLFF. This sequence joins TRBV11-2 and TRBJ1-4; D call uncertain. The CDR3 extends over 14 amino acids. The V gene lost 1 base and the J gene lost 4 bases, with 7 bases spanning the gap. The germline V gene has CDR1 SGHAT and CDR2 FQNNGV. Full variable domain (outside the CDR3, taken from reference TRBV11-2 and TRBJ1-4): EAGVAQSPRYKIIEKRQSVAFWCNPISGHATLYWYQQILGQGPKLLIQFQNNGVVDDSQLPKDRFSAERLKGVDSTLKIQPAKLEDSAVYLCASSLGVSNEKLFFGSGTQLSVL.

For this clone: The same CDR3 also results from other DNA sequences found in this sample. This sequence joins TRBV28 and TRBJ2-1; 9 bases match TRBD1. Trimming removed 1 base from V and 4 bases from J; junction bases left unmatched: 2. CDR1 MDHEN and CDR2 SYDVKM come from the germline V gene. CDR3 length: 15 amino acids. The CDR3 reads CASSLSGTGYNEQFF. CDR3 bases: TGTGCCAGCAGTTTATCTGGGACAGGGTACAATGAGCAGTTCTTC. Combining the CDR3 with reference TRBV28 and TRBJ2-1 gives the whole variable domain DVKVTQSSRYLVKRTGEKVFLECVQDMDHENMFWYRQDPGLGLRLIYFSYDVKMKEKGDIPEGYSVSREKKERFSLILESASTNQTSMYLCASSLSGTGYNEQFFGPGTRLTVL.

The rearrangement links TRBV19 to TRBJ2-3; 11 nucleotides match TRBD2. J gave up 3 bases and V 5 bases, and 7 bases lay outside the gene matches. Germline V gene sequence: CDR1 LNHDA, CDR2 SQIVND (reference sequence). There are 16 residues in the CDR3. Here the CDR3 reads CASSLLAGGPTDTQYF. The DNA of the CDR3 is TGTGCCAGTAGTCTGTTAGCGGGAGGGCCTACAGATACGCAGTATTTT.

The chain uses TRBV7-2 and TRBJ2-5; 8 positions match TRBD1. Trimming cost V 5 bases and J 5 bases; bases outside gene matches: 7. The CDR3 covers 14 residues. From germline, CDR1 is SGHTA and CDR2 FQGNSA. CDR3 in DNA: TGTGCCAGCAGCCGACAGGGGATCGGGGAGACCCAGTACTTC. This encodes CASSRQGIGETQYF.

The V and J genes are TRBV11-3 and TRBJ2-2; either TRBD1 or TRBD2 may fit D (5 bases each). This CDR3 spans 14 amino acids. Germline-derived CDR1 and CDR2 are SGHNT and YENEEA. Trimming pared 6 bases from V and 7 bases from J, leaving 15 bases between. The CDR3 is CASRIRGADGELFF. CDR3 DNA sequence: TGTGCCAGCAGAATCCGAGGGGCTGACGGGGAGCTGTTTTTT.

V is TRBV2 and J is TRBJ1-2; D possibly corresponds to TRBD1 (5 bases). The CDR3 consists of 15 residues. Trimming shortened V by 3 bases and J by 8 bases, and 19 bases separated the two germline ends. CDR1 and CDR2 (germline): SNHLY, FYNNEI. The CDR3 here is CASSDGRDVGRGYTF. The CDR3 DNA follows: TGTGCCAGCAGTGATGGAAGGGACGTCGGGAGGGGCTACACCTTC.

The chain recombines TRBV4-3 with TRBJ2-7, with D unclear. Germline CDR1 reads LGHNA; CDR2 reads YSLEER. V lost 1 base, J lost 5 bases, and 15 bases lay in between. The CDR3 spans 15 residues. The CDR3 region has the DNA TGCGCCAGCAGCCAAGGTCTGGGTAGGGTTGACGAGCAGTACTTC. Residues: CASSQGLGRVDEQYF.

This chain joins TRBV5-4 and TRBJ2-3, with TRBD1 matching 12 bases. V trimming: 2 bases; J trimming: 2 bases; junction bases outside the gene matches: 9. This CDR3 has 18 residues. The germline V gene encodes CDR1 SGHNT and CDR2 YYREEE (reference sequence). CDR3 DNA sequence: TGTGCCAGCAGCTTACCCTCTACGGGACAGGGGGCCACAGATACGCAGTATTTT. It codes for CASSLPSTGQGATDTQYF.

The V call is TRBV15, the J call TRBJ2-5, with D possibly matching TRBD2 (6 bases). This CDR3 is built from 16 residues. Deletions cut 0 bases from V and 4 bases from J, with 15 bases between. Germline CDR1 reads LNHNV; CDR2 reads YYDKDF (reference sequence). The CDR3 DNA reads as TGTGCCACCAGCAGAGACCACCCGGGAGTCGTAGAGACCCAGTACTTC. Translating gives CATSRDHPGVVETQYF.

CDR3 sequence reads: CATSRDPQVETQYF. The CDR3 DNA follows: TGTGCCACCAGCAGAGACCCCCAGGTGGAGACCCAGTACTTC. The J gene is TRBJ2-5, the V gene TRBV15; D not certain. The CDR3 is 14 amino acids. CDR1 is LNHNV and CDR2 is YYDKDF in the germline V gene (reference sequence). V lost 0 bases and J lost 5, with 10 bases in between.

The V gene is TRBV7-3, the J gene TRBJ2-5; 7 bases agree with TRBD1. Germline CDR1 reads SGHTA; CDR2 reads FQGTGA. Losses at the gene ends were 6 bases for V and 2 bases for J; bases not matched to a gene: 9. This CDR3 spans 15 amino acids. CDR3 loop: CASSQGWTGQETQYF. The CDR3 DNA is TGTGCCAGCAGTCAGGGTTGGACAGGTCAAGAGACCCAGTACTTC.

This clone was seen only a few times. The chain combines TRBV7-9 with TRBJ2-7; D may correspond to TRBD1 or TRBD2 (5 bases each). This CDR3 contains 16 residues. The V end lost 5 bases, the J end lost 6 bases, and 23 bases lay between the germline ends. Looked up from germline, CDR1 is SEHNR and CDR2 is FQNEAQ (reference sequence). CDR3 loop: CASSPGLPGPQTEQYF. The CDR3 coding sequence is TGTGCCAGCAGCCCAGGGCTGCCGGGGCCTCAGACCGAGCAGTACTTC.

V and J are TRBV7-6 and TRBJ2-1; the match to TRBD2 covers 11 bases. This CDR3 contains 13 residues. With V trimmed by 9 bases and J by 6 bases, 4 bases remained unmatched. From germline, CDR1 is SGHVS and CDR2 FNYEAQ. CDR3 DNA sequence: TGTGCCAGTACTAGCGGGAGCGGCAATGAGCAGTTCTTC. Translated: CASTSGSGNEQFF.

The V gene is TRBV5-1, the J gene TRBJ1-2; 9 bases line up with TRBD1. Per the germline V gene, CDR1 is SGHRS and CDR2 is YFSETQ. J gave up 0 bases and V 4 bases, and 7 bases lay outside the gene matches. This CDR3 comprises 16 residues. The CDR3: CASSPMRTGANYGYTF. In nucleotides, the CDR3 is TGCGCCAGCAGCCCTATGAGGACAGGGGCTAACTATGGCTACACCTTC.

The rearrangement uses TRBV11-3 and TRBJ2-1, with a tentative D call TRBD1 (5 bases). Germline CDR1 reads SGHNT; CDR2 reads YENEEA. CDR3 size: 14 residues. V dropped 0 bases and J dropped 4 bases, with 7 bases sitting between them. The DNA for the CDR3 is TGTGCCAGCAGCTTAGACAGGGATTACAATGAGCAGTTCTTC. Translated, it gives CASSLDRDYNEQFF. Full variable domain (remainder filled in from reference TRBV11-3 and TRBJ2-1): EAGVVQSPRYKIIEKKQPVAFWCNPISGHNTLYWYLQNLGQGPELLIRYENEEAVDDSQLPKDRFSAERLKGVDSTLKIQPAELGDSAVYLCASSLDRDYNEQFFGPGTRLTVL.

The chain links TRBV5-5 to TRBJ1-3; the D is unclear. V was clipped by 1 base and J by 3 bases, with 11 bases between them. The CDR3 is 15 amino acids. Per germline, CDR1 SGHKS and CDR2 YYEKEE (reference sequence). The chain's CDR3 is CASSLLPGIGNTIYF. CDR3 nucleotide sequence: TGTGCCAGCAGCTTGCTACCCGGCATTGGAAACACCATATATTTT. The full variable domain, its missing parts supplied by reference TRBV5-5 and TRBJ1-3, is DAGVTQSPTHLIKTRGQQVTLRCSPISGHKSVSWYQQVLGQGPQFIFQYYEKEERGRGNFPDRFSARQFPNYSSELNVNALLLGDSALYLCASSLLPGIGNTIYFGEGSWLTVV.

The V gene is TRBV7-2, the J gene TRBJ2-2, with 9 bases matching TRBD2. V shed 5 bases and J 4 bases; nucleotides not matched to a gene: 17. Germline V gene lookup returns CDR1 SGHTA and CDR2 FQGNSA. This CDR3 spans 19 amino acids. CDR3 sequence reads: CASSTEVRGRAWGTGELFF. As DNA, the CDR3 is TGTGCCAGCAGCACAGAGGTCCGCGGGAGGGCCTGGGGCACCGGGGAGCTGTTTTTT.